The 22 T cell receptor beta chains presented below share a single source sample, sequenced in a study of chronic HIV infection and antiretroviral therapy. One entry per CDR3 protein, called by TCRdb with MiXCR from the 5' RACE reads. The profile shows tens of thousands of distinct CDR3 sequences, roughly 7.6% of them singletons. Material: peripheral blood. The receptors here all came from an adult who had HIV and had not received antiretroviral therapy, or was an uninfected healthy control (not recorded which).

V gene TRBV5-4 combines with J gene TRBJ1-3, with 7 bases aligning to TRBD1. Germline-derived CDR1 and CDR2 are SGHNT and YYREEE (reference sequence). The CDR3 extends over 16 amino acids. V trimming: 4 bases; J trimming: 0 bases; junction bases outside the gene matches: 7. The CDR3: CASSPGQDRSGNTIYF. CDR3 bases: TGTGCCAGCAGCCCAGGACAGGACCGCTCTGGAAACACCATATATTTT. The complete variable domain, with remaining parts taken from reference TRBV5-4 and TRBJ1-3, reads ETGVTQSPTHLIKTRGQQVTLRCSSQSGHNTVSWYQQALGQGPQFIFQYYREEENGRGNFPPRFSGLQFPNYSSELNVNALELDDSALYLCASSPGQDRSGNTIYFGEGSWLTVV.

This chain connects TRBV2 to TRBJ1-3; no clear D. Germline CDR1 reads SNHLY; CDR2 reads FYNNEI. V was cut by 7 bases and J by 5 bases, with 12 bases left in between. CDR3 length: 13 residues. The DNA for the CDR3 is TGTGCCAGCACCGCCCCTGAGAGAAACACCATATATTTT. Amino acid sequence: CASTAPERNTIYF.

This clonotype has more than one count but fewer than ten. This chain joins TRBV20-1 and TRBJ2-5, with D unresolved. The CDR3 spans 14 residues. Trimming shortened V by 6 bases and J by 5 bases, and 19 bases separated the two germline ends. CDR1 and CDR2 (germline): DFQATT, SNEGSKA (reference sequence). The CDR3 sequence: CSAKTGPRDETQYF. The CDR3 DNA reads TGCAGTGCCAAAACGGGCCCTAGAGATGAGACCCAGTACTTC.

The chain employs TRBV29-1 and TRBJ2-3; 8 bases agree with TRBD1. The germline gives CDR1 SQVTM, CDR2 ANQGSEA. The trim removed 5 bases at V and 3 bases at J, leaving 7 bases unmatched. CDR3 length: 14 residues. The CDR3 is CSVSPGGKTDTQYF. The CDR3 DNA follows: TGCAGCGTTTCCCCAGGGGGCAAAACAGATACGCAGTATTTT.

This clonotype was counted many times. The genes are TRBV10-1 and TRBJ2-3; D possibly corresponds to TRBD2 (5 bases). The germline V and J ends were trimmed by 4 bases and 1 base, with 12 bases remaining between them. The germline V gene encodes CDR1 WNHNN and CDR2 SYGVQD (reference sequence). This CDR3 has 15 amino acids. Written as DNA, the CDR3 is TGCGCCAGCAGTGCGTCTCCAGCGGGCACAGATACGCAGTATTTT. Translated: CASSASPAGTDTQYF.

This clonotype occurred many times. The V call is TRBV6-2 or TRBV6-3, the J call TRBJ2-7; 8 positions match TRBD1. V dropped 1 base and J dropped 3; count of bases not matched to a gene: 2. CDR1 is MNHEY, CDR2 SVGEGT, per germline. The CDR3 has 14 residues. CDR3 sequence: CASSYLDRGYEQYF. CDR3 in DNA: TGTGCCAGCAGTTACTTAGACAGGGGCTACGAGCAGTACTTC.

This clonotype was seen repeatedly, ten times or more. The chain uses TRBV6-6 and TRBJ2-7, with 12 bases that match TRBD2. Trimming at V came to 2 bases and at J to 4 bases, leaving 3 bases not matched to a gene. This CDR3 has 15 residues. Germline CDR1 and CDR2: MNHNY and SVGAGI (reference sequence). The CDR3 region is CASSYKTSGSYEQYF. As DNA, the CDR3 is TGTGCCAGCAGTTACAAGACTAGCGGGAGTTACGAGCAGTACTTC.

This clonotype has a handful of counts. The chain employs TRBV20-1 and TRBJ1-1; D remains unclear. CDR1 and CDR2 from the germline V gene are DFQATT and SNEGSKA (reference sequence). This CDR3 comprises 12 residues. Trimming pared 5 bases from V and 2 bases from J, leaving 9 bases between. The DNA of the CDR3 is TGCAGTGCTCCTAGCTACAACACTGAAGCTTTCTTT. It codes for CSAPSYNTEAFF.

The chain's CDR3 is CASSSGGGYTF. In DNA, the CDR3 is TGTGCCAGCAGTTCCGGGGGTGGCTACACCTTC. The chain combines TRBV28 with TRBJ1-2, with D maybe TRBD1 (5 bases). Looked up from germline, CDR1 is MDHEN and CDR2 is SYDVKM. The CDR3 length is 11 residues. Trimming shortened V by 4 bases and J by 7 bases, and 7 bases separated the two germline ends.

This clonotype was seen many times. V is TRBV7-2 and J is TRBJ1-6; D uncertain. This CDR3 comprises 19 residues. Between the trimmed V and J ends, which lost 4 bases and 5 bases, there was a span of 24 bases. Germline lookup yields CDR1 SGHTA and CDR2 FQGNSA. CDR3 DNA: TGTGCCAGCAGCTCCACCCCCGGAAGGGAATGGCTGGATAATTCACCCCTCCACTTT. This encodes CASSSTPGREWLDNSPLHF. The full variable domain, rest sourced from reference TRBV7-2 and TRBJ1-6, is GAGVSQSPSNKVTEKGKDVELRCDPISGHTALYWYRQSLGQGLEFLIYFQGNSAPDKSGLPSDRFSAERTGGSVSTLTIQRTQQEDSAVYLCASSSTPGREWLDNSPLHFGNGTRLTVT.

This clonotype has a handful of counts. V usage is TRBV4-1 and J usage is TRBJ2-7, with D unclear. Trimming pared 0 bases from V and 7 bases from J, leaving 4 bases between. This CDR3 region has 11 residues. The germline V gene encodes CDR1 MGHRA and CDR2 YSYEKL. The CDR3 nucleotides are TGCGCCAGCAGCCAAGAGGGGGAGCAGTACTTC. Translated, it gives CASSQEGEQYF.

This clonotype has a count of ten or more. This sequence joins TRBV5-1 and TRBJ2-7; 8 bases line up with TRBD2. V lost 6 bases, J lost 2 bases, and 7 bases stayed unmatched. This CDR3 has 14 amino acids. CDR1 and CDR2 from the germline V gene are SGHRS and YFSETQ. The DNA of the CDR3 is TGCGCCAGCACCCGGGGGACTAGTACCTACGAGCAGTACTTC. Its protein is CASTRGTSTYEQYF.

In its sample, this clonotype was seen a few times. The J gene is TRBJ2-3, the V gene TRBV6-6; 7 bases are shared with TRBD2. V shed 6 bases and J 3 bases; nucleotides not matched to a gene: 0. This CDR3 is built from 12 residues. Germline values: CDR1 MNHNY, CDR2 SVGAGI (reference sequence). CDR3 DNA: TGTGCCAGCAGGGGGGGGACAGATACGCAGTATTTT. Its protein product is CASRGGTDTQYF.

This clonotype was recorded many times. V is TRBV29-1 and J is TRBJ2-1; 7 nucleotides agree with TRBD2. The V and J ends lost 4 bases and 7 bases, in that order; junction bases with no gene match: 7. The germline V gene has CDR1 SQVTM and CDR2 ANQGSEA. This CDR3 comprises 13 residues. CDR3 in DNA: TGCAGCGTTGTTGCGGGAGCACTTAATGAGCAGTTCTTC. Amino acids: CSVVAGALNEQFF.

This clonotype was found many times. This chain connects TRBV5-6 to TRBJ1-2; perhaps TRBD1 as D (6 bases). Germline V gene data show CDR1 as SGHDT and CDR2 as YYEEEE. Deletions cut 0 bases from V and 5 bases from J, with 14 bases between. This CDR3 contains 15 residues. The CDR3 loop is CASSLGAGVLYGYTF. The CDR3, as DNA: TGTGCCAGCAGCTTGGGTGCAGGGGTGTTGTATGGCTACACCTTC.

The rearrangement uses TRBV28 and TRBJ2-1; 12 bases line up with TRBD2. Germline loops: CDR1 MDHEN, CDR2 SYDVKM. CDR3 length: 17 amino acids. V gave up 2 bases and J gave up 4 bases; unmatched junction bases: 6. The CDR3, as DNA: TGTGCCAGCAGTTTAGTCGGACTAGCGGGGTCGTACAATGAGCAGTTCTTC. It yields the protein CASSLVGLAGSYNEQFF.

This clonotype has a count of ten or more. The chain has TRBV29-1 and TRBJ2-5; no firm D call. CDR1 and CDR2 from the germline V gene are SQVTM and ANQGSEA. With 4 bases removed from V and 4 bases from J, the gap between germline ends came to 10 bases. CDR3 length equals 12 residues. The CDR3 loop reads CSVGAVGETQYF. The CDR3 DNA is TGCAGCGTTGGGGCCGTGGGAGAGACCCAGTACTTC. Combining the CDR3 with reference TRBV29-1 and TRBJ2-5 gives the whole variable domain SAVISQKPSRDICQRGTSLTIQCQVDSQVTMMFWYRQQPGQSLTLIATANQGSEATYESGFVIDKFPISRPNLTFSTLTVSNMSPEDSSIYLCSVGAVGETQYFGPGTRLLVL.

This clonotype was seen a few times. The V and J genes are TRBV28 and TRBJ1-2; D unresolved. Per the germline V gene, CDR1 is MDHEN and CDR2 is SYDVKM. V dropped 1 base and J dropped 7 bases, with 13 bases sitting between them. The CDR3 contains 14 residues. The chain's CDR3 is CASSLFGVRGGYTF. In DNA, the CDR3 is TGTGCCAGCAGTTTATTCGGGGTCCGGGGTGGCTACACCTTC.

This clonotype was detected a few times. The genes are TRBV7-9 and TRBJ1-1; 9 nucleotides agree with TRBD1. The germline gives CDR1 SEHNR, CDR2 FQNEAQ (reference sequence). The CDR3 spans 13 residues. V lost 7 bases, J lost 3 bases, and 3 bases stayed unmatched. CDR3 protein: CASTGQGDTEAFF. In DNA form, the CDR3 reads TGTGCCAGCACGGGACAGGGCGACACTGAAGCTTTCTTT.

Only a few counts were recorded for this clonotype. This rearrangement joins TRBV28 to TRBJ2-7, with D uncertain. The CDR3 has 13 residues. With 7 bases removed from V and 2 bases from J, the gap between germline ends came to 12 bases. Germline values: CDR1 MDHEN, CDR2 SYDVKM. CDR3: CASKHTLTYEQYF. DNA of the CDR3: TGTGCCAGCAAACACACTCTCACCTACGAGCAGTACTTC.

This clonotype came up a few times. V gene TRBV20-1 combines with J gene TRBJ2-1; 10 nucleotides match TRBD2. Germline trimming cut 0 bases from V and 7 bases from J; bases unmatched to any gene: 6. CDR3 length equals 15 residues. Germline CDR1 and CDR2: DFQATT and SNEGSKA (reference sequence). In nucleotides, the CDR3 is TGCAGTGCTAGAGACCTAGCGGGAGCTCGGAATGAGCAGTTCTTC. It yields the protein CSARDLAGARNEQFF.

V is TRBV11-1 and J is TRBJ2-4; tentatively, D is TRBD1 (6 bases). Trimming stripped 5 bases from V and 0 bases from J, with 14 bases between. The CDR3 is made up of 16 amino acids. CDR1 and CDR2 (germline): SGHAT, FQDESV (reference sequence). The DNA for the CDR3 is TGTGCCAGCAGCATAACCCAGGGGCAAGCCAAAAACATTCAGTACTTC. Residues: CASSITQGQAKNIQYF.